A single count supports the clone carrying this T cell receptor (beta chain). Its antigen is currently unknown. Data came from immunoSEQ multiplex PCR; TCRdb stores just in-frame clones and leaves some out. The table shows 55,000 to 85,000 clones, with roughly 89% occurring only once. These data originate in a study of OX40 agonist ivuxolimab in advanced cancers. Looking at the study overall: A mean age of roughly 60 years, range roughly 20 to 79, was recorded, and roughly 83% were male. Points from the study as a whole: Clonal expansion was among the lowest in partial responders at 0.1-3.0 mg/kg, especially CD8+. CD8+ T cells showed, on average, more clonal expansion than CD4+ cells.

Germline CDR1 is SGDLS and CDR2 is YYNGEE. The V gene lost 2 bases and the J gene lost 6 bases, with 8 bases spanning the gap. This CDR3 is 13 amino acids long. The gene calls are TRBV9 and TRBJ1-4, with D uncertain. The input for sequencing was CD4+ or CD8+ T cells sorted from blood, taken in a trial of the OX40 agonist ivuxolimab. The sequence was collected from an adult with an advanced solid tumor such as melanoma, head and neck, liver or kidney cancer. The CDR3 is CASSVGPDEKLFF. The CDR3, as DNA: TGTGCCAGCAGCGTCGGACCGGATGAAAAACTGTTTTTT.